The TCR beta chain described here comes from a study of lung T cells in sarcoidosis with Löfgren's syndrome. The overall study: Löfgren's syndrome patients were the main repertoire analysis focus.

The V segment lost 5 bases and the J segment 4 bases; nucleotides outside the gene matches: 12. Germline CDR1 and CDR2: MDHEN and SYDVKM. The CDR3 covers 16 residues. TCRdb analysed the reads with MiXCR anew, one entry per CDR3 protein. The data show under 20,000 distinct CDR3 sequences, about 21% seen once. This clonotype counts as medium-sized. Sequenced input: CD4+ T cells from bronchoalveolar lavage. V usage is TRBV28 and J usage is TRBJ2-3; TRBD2 matches at 7 bases. The clonotype originates from a human donor with sarcoidosis (Löfgren's syndrome or another form), or a control subject (not recorded which). The CDR3 DNA reads TGTGCCAGCAGTCCCTTGGGGCGGGAGCCCGCAGATACGCAGTATTTT. It is translated as CASSPLGREPADTQYF.